This TCR beta chain stems from a study of beta chain features in type 1 diabetes. Study-wide results and caveats: More deletions and fewer insertions at VDJ junctions were found in patients with type 1 diabetes. Patients' naive, central memory and Treg TCRB repertoires seemed closer to one another than those of healthy donors.

Sequenced material consisted of expressed TCRB transcripts (all of the isolated RNA was reverse transcribed). Libraries were prepared by immunoSEQ multiplex PCR; TCRdb keeps only in-frame clonotypes and omits some of them. The sample lists about 230,000 clones; more than 9% were seen once. Per the germline V gene, CDR1 is MNHEY and CDR2 is SMNVEV (reference sequence). The CDR3 sequence is 15 residues long. Deletions cut 10 bases from V and 0 bases from J, with 18 bases between. This clone appeared a few times. Its antigen is not identified. This clonotype originated in a woman younger than 30 in good health. The rearrangement links TRBV27 to TRBJ1-1; D remains unclear. The sample comprised naive CD4+ T cells from blood. CDR3 protein: CATQRQGGLNTEAFF. CDR3 DNA sequence: TGTGCCACTCAACGTCAAGGCGGTCTGAACACTGAAGCTTTCTTT.